The present entry profiles one T cell receptor beta chain with its context. Its antigen is not identified. The source of the sample is a study of T cell responses to AZD1222 COVID-19 vaccine. Points from the study as a whole: Only after the peak T cell response were repertoires sampled.

The method was immunoSEQ multiplex PCR; TCRdb's version includes in-frame clones alone and lacks a portion of them. The sample yields some 140,000 clones, 92% seen once. The receptor's source is an adult in good health. This sample comprised peripheral blood, obtained on day 0 of AZD1222 vaccination.

In DNA form, the CDR3 reads TGCGCCAGCAGCTCCGGAGAGGACCGCGGCGGTGGCTACACCTTC. Translated, it gives CASSSGEDRGGGYTF. The chain carries TRBV5-1 and TRBJ1-2; D unresolved. Germline CDR1 is SGHRS and CDR2 is YFSETQ. This CDR3 has 15 amino acids. V was trimmed by 3 bases and J by 7 bases, leaving 19 bases between them.